Sequencing of this T cell receptor (beta chain) was carried out in a study of cytomegalovirus exposure and HLA in healthy donors. Germline V gene lookup returns CDR1 MNHEY and CDR2 SVGAGI. The CDR3 is 14 residues long. After removal of 3 bases from V and 1 base from J, the junction contained 2 bases not matched to a gene. The PCR had 60 Vbeta and 13 Jbeta primers. Profiled with immunoSEQ multiplex PCR; TCRdb holds only in-frame clones, not every one. Here the sample spans 150,000 to 200,000 clones, 65% to 85% being singletons. This TCR derives from a man aged 50 to 60 in good health and CMV-seronegative. Sequenced sample: PBMCs. The chain links TRBV6-5 to TRBJ2-7, with 8 positions matching TRBD1. The CDR3 sequence is CASSYDRGSYEQYF. The CDR3 DNA sequence: TGTGCCAGCAGTTATGACAGGGGATCCTACGAGCAGTACTTC.